This T cell receptor (beta chain) was captured by sequencing in a study of technical replicates of blood from several donors. This clone has only one observation. Trimming took 0 bases from V and 0 from J, leaving 7 bases between them. Germline V gene lookup returns CDR1 SGHRS and CDR2 YFSETQ. The CDR3 is made up of 14 amino acids. Here immunoSEQ multiplex PCR was the method, and the copy in TCRdb shows in-frame clones only, minus some. The data show approximately 50,000 clones, approximately 94% seen once. The specimen sequenced was T cells isolated from PBMCs. The chain has TRBV5-1 and TRBJ2-7; maybe TRBD2 (5 bases). This sequence was found in a human donor in good health. The CDR3 sequence is CASSLGGPSYEQYF. The CDR3 nucleotides are TGCGCCAGCAGCTTGGGAGGGCCCTCCTACGAGCAGTACTTC.